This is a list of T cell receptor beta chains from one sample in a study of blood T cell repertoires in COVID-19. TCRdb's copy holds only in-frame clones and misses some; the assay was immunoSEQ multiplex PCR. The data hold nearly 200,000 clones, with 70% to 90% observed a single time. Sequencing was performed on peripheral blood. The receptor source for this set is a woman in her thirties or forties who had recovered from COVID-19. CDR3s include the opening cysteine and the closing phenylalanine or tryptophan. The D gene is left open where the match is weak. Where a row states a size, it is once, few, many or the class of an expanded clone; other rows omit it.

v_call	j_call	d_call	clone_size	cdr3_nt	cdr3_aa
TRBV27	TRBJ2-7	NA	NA	TGTGCCAGCAGTTTACAGGGTGAACACGAGCAGTACTTC	CASSLQGEHEQYF
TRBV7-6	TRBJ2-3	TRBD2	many	TGTGCCAGCAGCCTAAGGGGCACTAGCGGGGAACGCACAGATACGCAGTATTTT	CASSLRGTSGERTDTQYF
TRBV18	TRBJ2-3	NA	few	TGTGCCAGCTCACCCTACACAGATACGCAGTATTTT	CASSPYTDTQYF
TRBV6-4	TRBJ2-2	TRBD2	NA	TGTGCCAGCAGCCCCACGGGAGGGCATTCCGGGGAGCTGTTTTTT	CASSPTGGHSGELFF
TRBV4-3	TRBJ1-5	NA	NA	TGCGCCAGCAGCCAAGAGTGGCGTCAGGGTGATCAGCCCCAGCATTTT	CASSQEWRQGDQPQHF
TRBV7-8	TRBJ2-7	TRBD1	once	TGTGCCAGCAGTCTTTCTCCGGGACAGGGAGGGGAGCAGTACTTC	CASSLSPGQGGEQYF
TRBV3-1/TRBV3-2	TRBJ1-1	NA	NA	TGTGCCAGCAGATCACCAGGGGCGAACACTGAAGCTTTCTTT	CASRSPGANTEAFF
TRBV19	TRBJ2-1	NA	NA	TGTGCCAGTAGTATAGATAGCTCCCCGTCTAGAACCCTTTACAATGAGCAGTTCTTC	CASSIDSSPSRTLYNEQFF
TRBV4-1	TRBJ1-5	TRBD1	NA	TGCGCCAGCAGCCAAGAATTAGCGGTACAGGGGGCTGGGGATCAGCCCCAGCATTTT	CASSQELAVQGAGDQPQHF
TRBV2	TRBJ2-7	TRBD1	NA	TGTGCCAGCAGGATAGACGGACAGGGTAGCTCCTACGAGCAGTACTTC	CASRIDGQGSSYEQYF
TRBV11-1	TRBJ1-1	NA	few	TGTGCCAGCAGCTTACCGGCTGGTAGGACAGCCACTGAAGCTTTCTTT	CASSLPAGRTATEAFF
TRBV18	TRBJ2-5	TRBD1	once	TGTGCCAGCTCACCATACCAGGGGGCAATCTCAGAGACCCAGTACTTC	CASSPYQGAISETQYF
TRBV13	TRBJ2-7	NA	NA	TGTGCCAGTAGAAGGAGCTCCTACGAGCAGTACTTC	CASRRSSYEQYF
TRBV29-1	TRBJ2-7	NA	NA	TGCAGCGCCGGACCGGGGATCGACGAGCAGTACTTC	CSAGPGIDEQYF
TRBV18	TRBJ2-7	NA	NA	TGTGCCAGCTCACCACCCCGCGGCGGGTCCTACGAGCAGTACTTC	CASSPPRGGSYEQYF
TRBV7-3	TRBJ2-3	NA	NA	TGTGCCAGCAGCTCTCCCCCTCGACAGGCCTCAGAGGATACGCAGTATTTT	CASSSPPRQASEDTQYF
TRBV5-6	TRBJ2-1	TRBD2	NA	TGTGCCAGCAGCTTGGTACCCAGGGAGGGCCCCTACAATGAGCAGTTCTTC	CASSLVPREGPYNEQFF
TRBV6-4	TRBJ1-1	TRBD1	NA	TGTGCCAGCAGTGACCGGGACAGGGAACAAGCTTTCTTT	CASSDRDREQAFF
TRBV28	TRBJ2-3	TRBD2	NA	TGTGCCAGCAGTCGAAGCGGGAGAGATACGCAGTATTTT	CASSRSGRDTQYF
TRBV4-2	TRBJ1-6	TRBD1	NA	TGTGCCAGCAGCCCCCGGGACAGTAATTCACCCCTCCACTTT	CASSPRDSNSPLHF
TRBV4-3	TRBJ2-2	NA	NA	TGCGCCAGCAGCCAAGATGGTGCAGGGACCGGGGAGCTGTTTTTT	CASSQDGAGTGELFF
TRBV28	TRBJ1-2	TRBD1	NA	TGTGCCAGCAGTTTAACCAGGGGGTTTTATGGCTACACCTTC	CASSLTRGFYGYTF
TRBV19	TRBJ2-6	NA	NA	TGTGCCAGTAGTATAGACGGAGGGGGCGTGAGCTCTGGGGCCAACGTCCTGACTTTC	CASSIDGGGVSSGANVLTF
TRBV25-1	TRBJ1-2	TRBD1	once	TGTGCCAGCAGGGGACAGGGGGGGAGCTATGGCTACACCTTC	CASRGQGGSYGYTF
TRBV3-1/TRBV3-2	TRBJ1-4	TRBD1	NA	TGTGCCAGCAGCCGAGGGGACAGGAGGGGCCCCCTGTTTTTT	CASSRGDRRGPLFF
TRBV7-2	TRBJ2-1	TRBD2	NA	TGTGCCAGCAGCTTCACTAGCGGTTACAATGAGCAGTTCTTC	CASSFTSGYNEQFF
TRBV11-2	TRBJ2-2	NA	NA	TGTGCCAGCAGCTTAGCCCGTAGCGGCGGCGGGGAGCTGTTTTTT	CASSLARSGGGELFF
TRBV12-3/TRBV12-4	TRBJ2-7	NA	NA	TGTGCCAGCAGTGGCTTATACGAGCAGTACTTC	CASSGLYEQYF
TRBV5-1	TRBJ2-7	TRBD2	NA	TGCGCCAGCAGCTTGGGGACTAGCATTGACGAGCAGTACTTC	CASSLGTSIDEQYF
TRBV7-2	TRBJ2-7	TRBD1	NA	TGTGCCAGCAGCCCCGCGACAGGGGTCTCCTACGAGCAGTACTTC	CASSPATGVSYEQYF
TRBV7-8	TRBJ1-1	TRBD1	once	TGTGCCAGCAGCTTAGTTGCCCTTGGACAGGGATTGAACACTGAAGCTTTCTTT	CASSLVALGQGLNTEAFF
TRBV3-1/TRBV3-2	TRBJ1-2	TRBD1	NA	TGTGCCAGCAGCCCGGACAGGGGATACGGCTATGGCTACACCTTC	CASSPDRGYGYGYTF
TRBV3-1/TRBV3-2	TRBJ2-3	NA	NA	TGTGCCAGCACCGAGAGCGGGCCTAGCACAGATACGCAGTATTTT	CASTESGPSTDTQYF
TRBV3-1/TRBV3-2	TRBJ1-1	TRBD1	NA	TGTGCCAGCAGCCATGGGGACAGGGGGCCTGAAGCTTTCTTT	CASSHGDRGPEAFF
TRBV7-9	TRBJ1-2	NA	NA	TGTGCCAGCAGCACGCGGAGACATGGCTACACCTTC	CASSTRRHGYTF
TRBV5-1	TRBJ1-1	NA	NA	TGCGCCAGCAGCTTTGAGGGGGAGGGCGAAGCTTTCTTT	CASSFEGEGEAFF
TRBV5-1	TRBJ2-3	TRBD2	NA	TGCGCCAGCAGCTTGGAGCGGGGAATCACAGATACGCAGTATTTT	CASSLERGITDTQYF
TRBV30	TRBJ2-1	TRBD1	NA	TGTGCCTGGAGTACAGGGGTAAGCAATGAGCAGTTCTTC	CAWSTGVSNEQFF
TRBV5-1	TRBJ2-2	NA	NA	TGCGCCAGCAGCCAGGGAAGTCTCAAGGCCGGGGAGCTGTTTTTT	CASSQGSLKAGELFF
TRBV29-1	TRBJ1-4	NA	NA	TGCAGCGCACGCCGGAGGGGAGAAAAACTGTTTTTT	CSARRRGEKLFF
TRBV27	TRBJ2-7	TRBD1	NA	TGTGCCAGCAGCACCCGTGGCCCAGGACAGGGCTCCTACGAGCAGTACTTC	CASSTRGPGQGSYEQYF
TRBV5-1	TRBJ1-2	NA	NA	TGCGCCAGCAGCTTAGATGACGTAGGGGCTAACTATGGCTACACCTTC	CASSLDDVGANYGYTF
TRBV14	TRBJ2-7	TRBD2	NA	TGTGCCAGCAGCCCCGGGACTAGCGGGAGAGTAGGCTACGAGCAGTACTTC	CASSPGTSGRVGYEQYF
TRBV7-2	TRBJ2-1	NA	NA	TGTGCCAGCAGCTTTGGTGGGAGAGGGACACGGGGCAATGAGCAGTTCTTC	CASSFGGRGTRGNEQFF
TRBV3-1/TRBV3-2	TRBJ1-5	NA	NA	TGTGCCAGCAGCCAAGCAGGGGATCAGCCCCAGCATTTT	CASSQAGDQPQHF
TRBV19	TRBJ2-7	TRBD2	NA	TGTGCCAGTATTAAAGGGGCGGGGGATTCTTACGAGCAGTACTTC	CASIKGAGDSYEQYF
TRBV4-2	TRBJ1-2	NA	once	TGTGCCAGCAGCCAAGAAGTGCAATTTGGGGAGTTCAACTATGGCTACACCTTC	CASSQEVQFGEFNYGYTF
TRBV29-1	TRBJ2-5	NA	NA	TGCAGCGTTGAAGGGGCGGGAAAGGTAAACCAAGAGACCCAGTACTTC	CSVEGAGKVNQETQYF
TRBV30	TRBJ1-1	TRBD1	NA	TGTGCCTGGAAACCGGGACAGGGGGCGACTGAAGCTTTCTTT	CAWKPGQGATEAFF
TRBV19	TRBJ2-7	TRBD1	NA	TGTGCCAGTATGGACAGGGTCCACGAGCAGTACTTC	CASMDRVHEQYF
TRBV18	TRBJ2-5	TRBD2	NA	TGTGCCAGCTCACCACGCGATGCGGGGGGGGAGACCCAGTACTTC	CASSPRDAGGETQYF
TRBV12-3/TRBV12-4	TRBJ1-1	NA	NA	TGTGCCAGCAGTTTCGGTCGGGGAACCGAAGCTTTCTTT	CASSFGRGTEAFF
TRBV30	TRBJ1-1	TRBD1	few	TGTGCCTGGGCCGGGACAGGGAACACTGAAGCTTTCTTT	CAWAGTGNTEAFF
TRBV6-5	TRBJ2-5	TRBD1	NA	TGTGCCAGCAGTTTCACAGGGGGCTCTTTGGGGGAGACCCAGTACTTC	CASSFTGGSLGETQYF